The 5 T cell receptor beta chains given below trace back to one sample, sequenced in a study of control samples from healthy donors and cancer patients. The repertoire was sequenced with immunoSEQ multiplex PCR; TCRdb's copy has only in-frame clones and lacks some. The sample has some 130,000 clones, 92% seen once. Specimen: blood. The receptors here all came from a man between 18 and 29 years old in good health.

The rearrangement links TRBV27 to TRBJ2-1, with D uncertain. The germline CDR1 and CDR2 sequences are MNHEY and SMNVEV (reference sequence). The CDR3 loop spans 13 amino acids. The V gene lost 2 bases and the J gene lost 4 bases, with 6 bases spanning the gap. The CDR3 bases are TGTGCCAGCAGTTTAAGTTCATACAATGAGCAGTTCTTC. It yields the protein CASSLSSYNEQFF.

On this clone: An end of the junction does not agree with germline; a read error may underlie this. The gene calls are TRBV7-9 and TRBJ2-3, with TRBD2 matching 9 bases. Germline-derived CDR1 and CDR2 are SEHNR and FQNEAQ (reference sequence). This CDR3 is built from 15 residues. This CDR3 is CASSKAGGQTGTQYF. The DNA of the CDR3 is TGTGCCAGCAGCAAGGCGGGGGGGCAAACAGGTACGCAGTATTTT.

The CDR3 region has the DNA TGTGCCATCAGTGCGCCAGCCCTCTACGAGCAGTACTTC. Residues: CAISAPALYEQYF. This chain connects TRBV10-3 to TRBJ2-7; D not resolved. The CDR3 runs to 13 residues. Per the germline V gene, CDR1 is ENHRY and CDR2 is SYGVKD. Trimming cost V 4 bases and J 3 bases, with 10 bases left between them.

The rearrangement uses TRBV11-2 and TRBJ2-5, with a possible D match to TRBD2 (7 bases). Germline loops: CDR1 SGHAT, CDR2 FQNNGV. This CDR3 is built from 16 residues. The V gene lost 5 bases and the J gene lost 4 bases, with 20 bases spanning the gap. The CDR3 DNA sequence: TGTGCCAGCAGCCTGAACGGGGGGCAAATAGTAGAGACCCAGTACTTC. Translating gives CASSLNGGQIVETQYF.

The rearrangement links TRBV9 to TRBJ2-7; 11 nucleotides match TRBD2. The length of the CDR3 is 15 residues. Germline trimming cut 2 bases from V and 3 bases from J; bases unmatched to any gene: 4. Per germline, CDR1 SGDLS and CDR2 YYNGEE. CDR3 protein: CASSVSGGAVYEQYF. DNA of the CDR3: TGTGCCAGCAGCGTTAGCGGGGGGGCCGTCTACGAGCAGTACTTC.